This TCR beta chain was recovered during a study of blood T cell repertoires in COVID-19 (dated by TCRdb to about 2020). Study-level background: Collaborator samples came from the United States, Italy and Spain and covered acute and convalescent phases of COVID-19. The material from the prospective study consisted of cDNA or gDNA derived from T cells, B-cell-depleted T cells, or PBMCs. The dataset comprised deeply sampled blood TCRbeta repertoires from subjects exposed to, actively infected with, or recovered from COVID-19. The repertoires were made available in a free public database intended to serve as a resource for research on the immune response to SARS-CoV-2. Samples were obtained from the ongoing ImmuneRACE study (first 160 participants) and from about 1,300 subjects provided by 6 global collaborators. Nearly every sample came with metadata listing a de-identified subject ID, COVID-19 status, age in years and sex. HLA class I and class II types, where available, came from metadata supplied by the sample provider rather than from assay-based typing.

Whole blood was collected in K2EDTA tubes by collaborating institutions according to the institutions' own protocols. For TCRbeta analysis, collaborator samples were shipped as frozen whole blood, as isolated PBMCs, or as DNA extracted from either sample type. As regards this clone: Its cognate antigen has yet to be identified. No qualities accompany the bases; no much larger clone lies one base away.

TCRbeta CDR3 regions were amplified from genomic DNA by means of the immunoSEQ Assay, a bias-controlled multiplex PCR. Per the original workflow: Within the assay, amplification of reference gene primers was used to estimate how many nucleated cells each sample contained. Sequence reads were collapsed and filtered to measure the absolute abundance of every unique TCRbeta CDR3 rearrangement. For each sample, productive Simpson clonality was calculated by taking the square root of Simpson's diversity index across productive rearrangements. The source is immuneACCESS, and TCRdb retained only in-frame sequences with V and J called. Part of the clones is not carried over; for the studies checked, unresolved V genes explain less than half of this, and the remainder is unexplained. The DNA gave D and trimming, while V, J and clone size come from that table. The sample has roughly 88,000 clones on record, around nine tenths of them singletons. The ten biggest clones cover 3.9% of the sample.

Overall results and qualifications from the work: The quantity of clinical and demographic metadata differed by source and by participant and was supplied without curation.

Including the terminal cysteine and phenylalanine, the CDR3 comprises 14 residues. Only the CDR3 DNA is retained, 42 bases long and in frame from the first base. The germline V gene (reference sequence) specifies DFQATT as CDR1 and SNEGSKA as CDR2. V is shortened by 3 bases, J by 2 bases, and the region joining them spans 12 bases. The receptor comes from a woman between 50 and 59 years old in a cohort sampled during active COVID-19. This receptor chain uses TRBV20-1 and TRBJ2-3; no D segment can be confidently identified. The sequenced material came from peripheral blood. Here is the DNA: TGCAGTGCTAGTGCCCCGGAGTACACAGATACGCAGTATTTT. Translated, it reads CSASAPEYTDTQYF.